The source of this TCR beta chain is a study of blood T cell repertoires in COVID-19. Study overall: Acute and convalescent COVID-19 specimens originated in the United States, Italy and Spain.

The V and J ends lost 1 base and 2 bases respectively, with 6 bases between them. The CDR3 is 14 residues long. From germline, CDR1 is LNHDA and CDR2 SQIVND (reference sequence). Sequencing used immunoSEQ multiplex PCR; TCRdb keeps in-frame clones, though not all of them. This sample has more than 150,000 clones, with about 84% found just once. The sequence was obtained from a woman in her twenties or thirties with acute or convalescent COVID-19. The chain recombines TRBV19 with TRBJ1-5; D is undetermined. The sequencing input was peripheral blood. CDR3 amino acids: CASSIGSGNQPQHF. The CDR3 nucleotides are TGTGCCAGTAGTATAGGGTCAGGCAATCAGCCCCAGCATTTT.